This TCR beta chain was obtained from a study of human T cells and chemical hapten exposure. This clonotype was seen only a few times. Its antigen is not known. Individual cDNA molecules (in the library) carried attached unique molecular identifiers. Authors' processing steps: Samples had a median of 95,638 TCRs, ranging about 20,000 to 750,000. TCRdb recomputed calls from the RACE reads with MiXCR, one row per CDR3 protein. TCRdb's processing, not the authors' own work, is the source of the V and J calls. This sample has 300,000 to 400,000 distinct CDR3 sequences, with around 6.9% found just once. CDR1 SGDLS and CDR2 YYNGEE come from the germline V gene. The CDR3 runs to 16 residues. Trimming left V 2 bases short and J 6 bases short, with 15 bases between. The time point here: patch test 1, 2 weeks after DPC sensitization. The treatment: therapeutic diphenylcyclopropenone sensitization with weekly scalp DPC. Extraction yielded total RNA from whole blood (unfractionated).

Study-wide results and caveats: Relative to control repertoires, expanded TCRs gave rise to significantly more large CDR3 similarity clusters.

The V call is TRBV9, the J call TRBJ1-6, with D possibly TRBD1 on 6 matching bases. The sequence came from a woman under 30 with alopecia areata. Some clones in this sample may be carry-over from other donors' samples. Source: whole blood, taken in connection with sensitization to the hapten diphenylcyclopropenone (DPC). DNA for the CDR3: TGTGCCAGCAGCGTCACAGGGCGCGGGGCTAATTCACCCCTCCACTTT. Translated: CASSVTGRGANSPLHF.